This TCR beta chain comes out of a study of cytomegalovirus exposure and HLA in healthy donors. Overall study findings and caveats: Associated with cytomegalovirus, according to the listing, were 150 to 200 TCR beta chains.

As concerns this clone: The antigen is unknown.

This PCR relied on a set of 60 Vbeta primers and 13 Jbeta primers. TCRdb's table, derived via immunoSEQ multiplex PCR, lists solely in-frame clones and lacks some. The table records under 200,000 clones, around 80% of them present only once. V lost 1 base and J lost 4; bases outside the gene matches: 9. CDR3 size: 16 residues. Germline CDR1 is SGHDN and CDR2 is FVKESK. Sequences were obtained from PBMCs. This chain links TRBV14 with TRBJ1-2, with 7 positions matching TRBD1. The receptor was isolated from a woman aged 40 to 49 in good health and CMV-seronegative. The CDR3 here is CASSQGERGRGYGYTF. CDR3 nucleotides: TGTGCCAGCAGCCAAGGAGAAAGGGGGCGAGGCTATGGCTACACCTTC.